This T cell receptor (beta chain) is drawn from a study of T cell responses to AZD1222 COVID-19 vaccine. Remarks on this clone: What it binds is unknown.

Findings and caveats of the study: Mapped onto spike, vaccine-associated CD4 TCRs spanned it and were dominant at 160-218 and 743-854. Researchers took repertoire samples only after the peak T cell response had come.

V was clipped by 5 bases and J by 13 bases, with 12 bases between them. CDR1 MNHEY and CDR2 SVGEGT come from the germline V gene. CDR3 length: 11 amino acids. Here immunoSEQ multiplex PCR was the method, and the copy in TCRdb shows in-frame clones only, minus some. The data contain under 200,000 clones, 80% to 95% of them singletons. The chain carries TRBV6-2 or TRBV6-3 and TRBJ2-1, with a tentative D call TRBD2 (6 bases). This sequence originates from an adult in good health. This specimen was peripheral blood, taken on day 0 of AZD1222 vaccination. CDR3 sequence reads: CASSVGTRQFF. Here the CDR3 DNA reads TGTGCCAGCAGTGTCGGGACTCGACAGTTCTTC.